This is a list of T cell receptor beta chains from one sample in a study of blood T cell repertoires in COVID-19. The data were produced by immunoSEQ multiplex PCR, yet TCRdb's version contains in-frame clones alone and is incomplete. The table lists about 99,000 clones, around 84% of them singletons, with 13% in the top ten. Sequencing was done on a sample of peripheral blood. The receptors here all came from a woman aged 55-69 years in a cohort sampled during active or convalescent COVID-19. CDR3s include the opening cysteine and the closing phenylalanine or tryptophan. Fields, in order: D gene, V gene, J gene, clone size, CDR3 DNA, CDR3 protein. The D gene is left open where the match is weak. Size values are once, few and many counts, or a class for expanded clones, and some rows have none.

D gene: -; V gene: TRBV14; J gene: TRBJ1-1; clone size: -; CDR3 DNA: TGTGCCAGCAGATCTACAGGGAGGGTGACTGAAGCTTTCTTT; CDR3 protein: CASRSTGRVTEAFF
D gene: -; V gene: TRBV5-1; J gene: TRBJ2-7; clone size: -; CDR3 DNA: TGCGCCAGCAGCTTGGGGGGGGATCCCTACGAGCAGTACTTC; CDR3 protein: CASSLGGDPYEQYF
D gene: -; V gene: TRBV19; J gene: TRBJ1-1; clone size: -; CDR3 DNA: TGTGCCAGTAGTCCCAGAATCACCTCAGGGCGGATGAACACTGAAGCTTTCTTT; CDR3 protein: CASSPRITSGRMNTEAFF
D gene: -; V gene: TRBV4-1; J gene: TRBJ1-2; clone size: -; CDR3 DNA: TGCGCCAGCAGCCAGACTCCCGGGTACTTTTATGGCTACACCTTC; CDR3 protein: CASSQTPGYFYGYTF
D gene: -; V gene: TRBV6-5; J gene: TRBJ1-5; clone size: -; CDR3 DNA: TGTGCCATCTCAGGACAGATCAATCAGCCCCAGCATTTT; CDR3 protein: CAISGQINQPQHF
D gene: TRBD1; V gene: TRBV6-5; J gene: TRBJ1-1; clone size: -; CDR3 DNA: TGTGCCAGCAGTCGACAGGGGAACACTGAAGCTTTCTTT; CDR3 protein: CASSRQGNTEAFF
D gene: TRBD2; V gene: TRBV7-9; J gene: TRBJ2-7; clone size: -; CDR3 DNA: TGTGCCAGCAGCTACCCGACTAGCGGGGGGACCTACGAGCAGTACTTC; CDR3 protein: CASSYPTSGGTYEQYF
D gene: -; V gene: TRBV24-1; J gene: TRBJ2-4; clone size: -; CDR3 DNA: TGTGCCACCAGTGAGGGCTTCGAAAACATTCAGTACTTC; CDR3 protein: CATSEGFENIQYF
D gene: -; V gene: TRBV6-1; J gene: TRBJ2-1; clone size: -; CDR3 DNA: TGTGCCAGCAGTGAACTGGACGGGGACAATGAGCAGTTCTTC; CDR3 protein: CASSELDGDNEQFF
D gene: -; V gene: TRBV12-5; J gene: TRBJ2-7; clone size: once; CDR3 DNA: TGTGCTAGTGGTTTGGCCCGACAGGCCTACGAGCAGTACTTC; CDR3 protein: CASGLARQAYEQYF
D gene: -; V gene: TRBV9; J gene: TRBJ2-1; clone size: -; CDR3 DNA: TGTGCCAGCAGCTCCTCATTGTGGAGACCCGCGCGCAATGAGCAGTTCTTC; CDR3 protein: CASSSSLWRPARNEQFF
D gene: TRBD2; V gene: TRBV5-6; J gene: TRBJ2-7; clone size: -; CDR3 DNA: TGTGCCAGCAGCTGGCGGAGACCCGGGGGGTACGAGCAGTACTTC; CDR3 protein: CASSWRRPGGYEQYF
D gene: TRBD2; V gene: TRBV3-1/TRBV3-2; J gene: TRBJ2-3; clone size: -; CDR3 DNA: TGTGCCAGCAGCCAAGACGGCGGGGGGGCCTTGGATACGCAGTATTTT; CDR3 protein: CASSQDGGGALDTQYF
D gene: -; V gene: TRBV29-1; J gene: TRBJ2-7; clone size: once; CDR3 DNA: TGCAGCGTCAAGGGGGGGTACGAGCAGTACTTC; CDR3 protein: CSVKGGYEQYF
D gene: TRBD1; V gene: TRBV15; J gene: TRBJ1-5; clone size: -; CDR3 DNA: TGTGCCACCAGCTTCGGACAGGGGGCGGCTCAGCCCCAGCATTTT; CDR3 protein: CATSFGQGAAQPQHF
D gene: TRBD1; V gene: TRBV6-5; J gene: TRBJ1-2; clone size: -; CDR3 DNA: TGTGCCAGCAGTCCTAGACAGGGCCATGGCTACACCTTC; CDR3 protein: CASSPRQGHGYTF
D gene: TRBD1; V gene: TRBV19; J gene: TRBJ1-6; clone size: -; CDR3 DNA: TGTGCCAGTAGTATCGGGACAGGGGGCTCCTATAATTCACCCCTCCACTTT; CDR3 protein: CASSIGTGGSYNSPLHF
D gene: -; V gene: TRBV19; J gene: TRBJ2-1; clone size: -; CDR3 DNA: TGTGCCAGTAGTATACCGGGAGTGGCACACAATGAGCAGTTCTTC; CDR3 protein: CASSIPGVAHNEQFF
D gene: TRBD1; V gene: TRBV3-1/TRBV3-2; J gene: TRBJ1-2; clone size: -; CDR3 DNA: TGTGCCAGCAGCCATGACAGGGGGCTTGGCTACACCTTC; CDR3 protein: CASSHDRGLGYTF